The rows below give T cell receptor beta chains drawn from one sample of a study of T cell responses to AZD1222 COVID-19 vaccine. Sequencing used immunoSEQ multiplex PCR; TCRdb keeps in-frame clones, though not all of them. Among 250,000 to 300,000 clones listed, approximately 94% were seen once. The specimen comprised peripheral blood, sampled 28 days after the second AZD1222 dose. The source is an adult who received the AZD1222 COVID-19 vaccine. The CDR3 runs from the conserved cysteine through the conserved F or W. Each record gives: V gene, CDR3 protein.

>TRBV4-1
CASSPIRIGDLMKKLFF
>TRBV11-2
CASSLAGSSNQPQHF
>TRBV5-4
CASSSPGSGSTINTGELFF
>TRBV6-5
CASSSYQGLSGNTIYF
>TRBV3-1/TRBV3-2
CASSQAGQGLYEQYF
>TRBV12-5
CASGSSVKDTGELFF
>TRBV6-5
CASLWGSYNSPLHF
>TRBV10-3
CAISVGPYEQYF
>TRBV19
CASSSRGKDTQYF
>TRBV25-1
CASGGQGGAEAFF
>TRBV5-1
CATSPSGRDAYGYTF
>TRBV28
CASSLARTGGGVTEAFF
>TRBV24-1
CATSSGLAYTDTQYF
>TRBV27
CASSITGGGQPQHF
>TRBV27
CASTTGMGEKLFF
>TRBV7-7
CASSLEDSTNEQFF
>TRBV6-5
CASSSPNTEAFF
>TRBV24-1
CATSDFDSYSNQPQHF
>TRBV15
CATSRDVPGKSNQPQHF
>TRBV28
CASGPPRTDTQYF
>TRBV15
CATSSPWGQAVKEKLFF
>TRBV7-2
CASSLAWGNEQFF
>TRBV7-3
CASSPDRENTEAFF
>TRBV7-2
CASSVQVPNYGYTF
>TRBV5-5
CASTTAPGTQYF
>TRBV7-2
CASSLGLYNEQFF
>TRBV7-3
CASSGPDTDTQYF
>TRBV9
CASSALGGRAYNEQFF
>TRBV7-2
CASSQASRDYGYTF
>TRBV2
CASDEGTSSYEQYF
>TRBV5-1
CASSTDRARYGYTF
>TRBV28
CASSFPGEGAHYGYTF
>TRBV6-5
CASRHRQEGQPQHF
>TRBV5-1
CASSSGQVNEKLFF
>TRBV3-1/TRBV3-2
CASSQGGAWTEAFF
>TRBV27
CASSSGSYNSPLHF
>TRBV7-9
CASRPDTSLTRNEQFF
>TRBV7-6
CASSLEGGLEAFF
>TRBV7-2
CASSSPGSYNEQFF
>TRBV4-2
CASSRISGSSYEQYF
>TRBV6-2/TRBV6-3
CASSSTSYEQYF
>TRBV28
CASSLQGAYGYTF
>TRBV6-6
CASSPRAPGGRPTGIPTEAFF
>TRBV18
CASSTTGGVGDTQYF
>TRBV7-3
CASSSTGTGGNEQFF
>TRBV6-1
CACKTGGNTEAFF
>TRBV10-3
CAISGDSWNTEAFF
>TRBV28
CASSLSDPSRQPQHF
>TRBV2
CASRARLRAQGNTIYF
>TRBV6-5
CASSHGTDYSPLHF
>TRBV28
CASSTGQGIYEQYF
>TRBV7-2
CASSLDRGNYGYTF
>TRBV19
CASSLRGPTDTQYF
>TRBV6-2/TRBV6-3
CASSSLSGSSGRLDEQFF
>TRBV2
CASSERGYNEQFF
>TRBV6-5
CASTEASGGNSPLHF
>TRBV18
CASSPQGVNQPQHF